This entry features one T cell receptor beta chain sequence. These data are taken from a study of T cells in Graves' hyperthyroidism and ophthalmopathy. Amplified TCR beta CDR3 regions came from RNA transcripts. When the TCR CDR3 underwent first-round RT-PCR, the HTBI primer set was used. TCRdb processed the multiplex PCR reads anew with MiXCR; each CDR3 protein has one entry. The table has approximately 640,000 distinct CDR3 sequences, about 45% seen once; the top ten hold less than 9%. Diagnosis rested on symptoms, serum thyroxine and TRAb, thyroid ultrasound, and orbital computed tomography. V lost 5 bases and J lost 3, with 11 bases in between. The CDR3 sequence is 13 residues long. Germline CDR1 reads SEHNR; CDR2 reads FQNEAQ (reference sequence).

Sequencing was performed on peripheral blood or thyroid tissue (not recorded which). The V call is TRBV7-9, the J call TRBJ2-7; D gene uncertain. This clonotype originated in an adult man with Graves' disease, either hyperthyroidism or ophthalmopathy (not recorded which). CDR3 DNA: TGTGCCAGCAGCCGATTCTATGGCTACGAGCAGTACTTC. This gives the protein CASSRFYGYEQYF.